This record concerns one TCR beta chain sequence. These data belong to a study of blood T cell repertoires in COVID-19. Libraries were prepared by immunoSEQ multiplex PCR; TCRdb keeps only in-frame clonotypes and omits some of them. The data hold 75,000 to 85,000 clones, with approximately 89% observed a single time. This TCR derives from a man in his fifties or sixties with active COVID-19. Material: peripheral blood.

CDR3 sequence (DNA): TGTGCCATCAGTTTGACAGACAATCAGCCCCAGCATTTT. Protein product: CAISLTDNQPQHF. V usage is TRBV10-3 and J usage is TRBJ1-5, with D maybe TRBD1 (5 bases). The CDR3 totals 13 residues. Germline V gives CDR1 ENHRY, CDR2 SYGVKD. The germline V and J ends were trimmed by 5 bases and 3 bases, with 8 bases remaining between them.